The rows below give T cell receptor beta chains drawn from one sample of a study of T-cell reconstitution after alpha-beta-depleted transplantation in children. TCRdb re-called the PCR reads through MiXCR, storing one row per CDR3 protein. Of about 640,000 distinct CDR3 sequences in the sample, approximately 13% were seen once. Sequencing was performed on PBMCs, mostly from graft donor cells, taken 360 days after TCRalphabeta/CD19-depleted stem cell transplant. Every receptor here comes from a male patient between 5 and 17 years old who had a stem cell transplant for acute myeloid leukemia, so the T cells may come from the graft donor. The CDR3 runs from the conserved cysteine through the conserved F or W. A D gene is named only where the DNA matches it firmly. Size tells how often a clone was seen (once, few, many) or the class of an expanded clone, and some rows leave it out.

v_gene,j_gene,d_gene,len,abundance,CDR3aa,CDR3nt
TRBV30,TRBJ2-3,.,17,few,CAWICGDDPLSTDTQYF,TGTGCCTGGATCTGTGGGGACGACCCGCTAAGCACAGATACGCAGTATTTT
TRBV28,TRBJ2-1,TRBD2,14,few,CASSLGTIKNEQFF,TGTGCCAGCAGTTTAGGGACTATTAAGAATGAGCAGTTCTTC
TRBV7-3,TRBJ2-3,TRBD2,16,few,CASSLIASGSPDTQYF,TGTGCCAGCAGCTTAATTGCTAGCGGGAGTCCAGATACGCAGTATTTT
TRBV29-1,TRBJ2-3,TRBD2,15,.,CSVEDPGTTTDTQYF,TGCAGCGTTGAAGACCCAGGGACTACCACAGATACGCAGTATTTT
TRBV4-3,TRBJ2-7,TRBD2,16,.,CASSQGNGGVAYEQYF,TGCGCCAGCAGCCAGGGGAATGGGGGGGTCGCCTACGAGCAGTACTTC
TRBV30,TRBJ2-7,TRBD2,15,.,CAWSVRTSWGTEQYF,TGTGCCTGGAGTGTAAGGACTAGCTGGGGAACCGAGCAGTACTTC
TRBV6-5,TRBJ1-5,.,12,many,CASGFLNQPQHF,TGTGCCAGTGGATTTCTCAATCAGCCCCAGCATTTT
TRBV7-2,TRBJ2-3,TRBD2,18,.,CASSLAGASGRSTDTQYF,TGTGCCAGCAGCTTAGCCGGCGCTAGCGGGAGGAGCACAGATACGCAGTATTTT
TRBV2,TRBJ2-7,.,15,many,CASSLQKSQSYEQYF,TGTGCCAGCAGTCTGCAAAAGTCCCAATCCTACGAGCAGTACTTC
TRBV28,TRBJ2-7,.,14,.,CASSLRGLDYEQYF,TGTGCCAGCAGTTTAAGAGGGTTAGACTACGAGCAGTACTTC
TRBV7-9,TRBJ2-5,.,12,once,CASLREEETQYF,TGTGCCAGCCTCAGGGAGGAAGAGACCCAGTACTTC
TRBV2,TRBJ2-3,.,16,many,CASSAGTPAATDTQYF,TGTGCCAGCAGTGCTGGGACACCCGCAGCCACAGATACGCAGTATTTT
TRBV4-3,TRBJ2-7,TRBD1,16,.,CASSQDQGQVHYEQYF,TGCGCCAGCAGCCAAGATCAGGGACAGGTCCACTACGAGCAGTACTTC
TRBV6-5,TRBJ2-7,.,15,.,CASSYGTGTSYEQYF,TGTGCCAGCAGTTACGGGACTGGGACGTCCTACGAGCAGTACTTC
TRBV6-2/TRBV6-3,TRBJ2-7,.,12,.,CAIGGSVYEQYF,TGTGCCATAGGGGGATCAGTCTACGAGCAGTACTTC
TRBV14,TRBJ2-1,TRBD2,15,.,CASSPSGRALNEQFF,TGTGCCAGCAGCCCGAGCGGGAGGGCCCTCAATGAGCAGTTCTTC
TRBV12-3/TRBV12-4,TRBJ2-2,.,13,many,CAATGRNTGELFF,TGTGCCGCCACAGGGCGGAACACCGGGGAGCTGTTTTTT
TRBV19,TRBJ2-1,TRBD2,16,few,CASSIRSTSGRAEQFF,TGTGCCAGTAGTATTCGATCGACTAGCGGGAGGGCCGAGCAGTTCTTC
TRBV7-6,TRBJ1-2,.,20,few,CASGFPSGQGKGPKYYGYTF,TGTGCCAGCGGCTTCCCGAGTGGGCAGGGTAAAGGCCCTAAGTACTATGGCTACACCTTC
TRBV6-6,TRBJ2-7,.,13,.,CASIPQGSYEQYF,TGTGCCAGCATCCCCCAGGGCTCCTACGAGCAGTACTTC
TRBV7-3,TRBJ2-5,TRBD2,15,.,CASSSGLAGPGAQYF,TGTGCCAGCAGCTCCGGACTAGCGGGACCAGGGGCCCAGTACTTC
TRBV5-5,TRBJ2-3,.,15,many,CASTPRAGATDTQYF,TGTGCCAGCACCCCCAGGGCAGGGGCCACAGATACGCAGTATTTT
TRBV12-3/TRBV12-4,TRBJ1-5,.,15,.,CASTLGVKRNQPQHF,TGTGCCAGCACCCTGGGAGTAAAGCGCAATCAGCCCCAGCATTTT
TRBV20-1,TRBJ2-1,TRBD2,18,.,CSGDSSLGTSGMYGEQFF,TGCAGTGGCGACTCCTCTCTTGGGACTAGCGGGATGTATGGTGAGCAGTTCTTC
TRBV6-5,TRBJ1-1,TRBD1,16,many,CASSFRDSLPNTEAFF,TGTGCCAGCAGTTTTCGGGACAGCCTCCCAAACACTGAAGCTTTCTTT
TRBV25-1,TRBJ2-3,.,11,many,CATAQGDTQYF,TGTGCCACGGCCCAAGGAGATACGCAGTATTTT
TRBV15,TRBJ2-3,TRBD2,16,.,CATSTPGLAGSDTQYF,TGTGCCACCAGCACCCCAGGACTAGCGGGTTCAGATACGCAGTATTTT
TRBV21-1,TRBJ2-2,.,15,many,CASSNRTGQTGELFF,TGTGCCAGCAGCAACAGGACAGGGCAAACCGGGGAGCTGTTTTTT
TRBV19,TRBJ2-5,.,13,.,CASSIARGDPEYF,TGTGCCAGTAGTATAGCCAGGGGAGATCCAGAGTACTTC
TRBV20-1,TRBJ2-1,TRBD2,17,.,CSATEGAGGRSYNEQFF,TGCAGTGCTACGGAGGGAGCGGGAGGTCGCTCCTACAATGAGCAGTTCTTC
TRBV19,TRBJ2-3,TRBD2,16,.,CASSLRTSGHTDTQYF,TGTGCCAGTAGTCTCAGGACTAGCGGGCACACAGATACGCAGTATTTT
TRBV7-2,TRBJ1-6,.,15,few,CASSFSLLGNSPLHF,TGTGCCAGCAGCTTCTCCCTCCTTGGGAATTCACCCCTCCACTTT
TRBV10-3,TRBJ2-1,.,15,many,CAISEFWNNYNEQFF,TGTGCCATCAGTGAGTTCTGGAATAACTACAATGAGCAGTTCTTC
TRBV30,TRBJ2-1,.,12,few,CAWIGLLNEQFF,TGTGCCTGGATAGGACTCCTCAATGAGCAGTTCTTC
TRBV7-2,TRBJ2-3,TRBD2,15,.,CASSLVSGRRDTQYF,TGTGCCAGCAGCTTAGTCAGCGGGAGGAGGGATACGCAGTATTTT
TRBV7-3,TRBJ2-3,TRBD2,15,.,CASSDSGRSTDTQYF,TGTGCCAGCAGCGATAGCGGGAGGAGCACAGATACGCAGTATTTT
TRBV7-9,TRBJ2-5,.,16,many,CASVWDVAKLQETQYF,TGTGCCAGCGTTTGGGACGTCGCAAAACTTCAAGAGACCCAGTACTTC
TRBV5-5,TRBJ2-7,.,15,.,CASSRQATGSYEQYF,TGTGCCAGCAGCCGACAGGCTACGGGCTCCTACGAGCAGTACTTC
TRBV2,TRBJ2-1,.,13,.,CARQKSSYNEQFF,TGTGCCAGACAGAAATCCTCCTACAATGAGCAGTTCTTC
TRBV28,TRBJ1-1,.,14,.,CASTQTLGNTEAFF,TGTGCCAGCACCCAGACACTGGGGAACACTGAAGCTTTCTTT
TRBV10-3,TRBJ2-3,.,14,few,CAISDLLGVDTQYF,TGTGCCATCAGTGATCTCTTGGGAGTAGATACGCAGTATTTT
TRBV30,TRBJ2-3,TRBD2,17,.,CAWSVWRTSGYTDTQYF,TGTGCCTGGAGTGTCTGGAGGACTAGCGGATACACAGATACGCAGTATTTT
TRBV12-3/TRBV12-4,TRBJ1-6,.,12,many,CASSHSNSPLHF,TGTGCCAGCAGTCACTCTAATTCACCCCTCCACTTT
TRBV11-2,TRBJ2-1,.,16,many,CASSLGASGRRDEQFF,TGTGCCAGCAGCTTGGGGGCCTCGGGTCGTAGGGACGAGCAGTTCTTC
TRBV2,TRBJ2-3,.,15,.,CASSERDGGTDTQYF,TGTGCCAGCAGCGAAAGGGACGGTGGCACAGATACGCAGTATTTT
TRBV5-1,TRBJ2-7,TRBD1,12,many,CASSPTGGEQYF,TGCGCCAGCAGCCCGACAGGGGGCGAGCAGTACTTC
TRBV5-1,TRBJ2-1,TRBD2,19,.,CASSPRLAGVNTRYNEQFF,TGCGCCAGCAGCCCCAGACTAGCGGGAGTGAACACGAGATACAATGAGCAGTTCTTC
TRBV7-8,TRBJ2-7,.,16,few,CASSSSGGQGLYEQYF,TGTGCCAGCAGCTCCAGCGGGGGACAGGGTCTCTACGAGCAGTACTTC
TRBV7-6,TRBJ2-1,.,17,.,CASSFLGPDSSYNEQFF,TGTGCCAGCAGCTTCCTAGGCCCCGACAGCTCCTACAATGAGCAGTTCTTC
TRBV30,TRBJ2-7,TRBD2,15,few,CAWSGLAALEDEQYF,TGTGCCTGGAGTGGCCTAGCGGCCTTGGAGGACGAGCAGTACTTC
TRBV5-1,TRBJ2-5,.,14,.,CASRIQGTQETQYF,TGCGCCAGCAGGATACAGGGTACCCAAGAGACCCAGTACTTC
TRBV11-2,TRBJ2-1,.,14,few,CASSLSGGHNEQFF,TGTGCCAGCAGCTTATCCGGGGGGCACAATGAGCAGTTCTTC
TRBV3-1,TRBJ2-1,.,16,many,CASTPKTTRGYNEQFF,TGTGCCAGCACCCCTAAGACGACTAGGGGCTACAATGAGCAGTTCTTC
TRBV25-1,TRBJ2-7,.,14,many,CASSEYKVLDEQYF,TGTGCCAGCAGTGAATATAAAGTATTAGACGAGCAGTACTTC
TRBV11-1,TRBJ2-7,TRBD2,18,.,CASSLMSPGLAATYEQYF,TGTGCCAGCAGCTTGATGTCCCCGGGACTAGCGGCTACCTACGAGCAGTACTTC